This TCR beta chain was profiled in a study of T cell repertoires in cytomegalovirus infection. Study overall: It was recently identified HLA-C-restricted and well-studied HLA-B-restricted CMV epitopes that the study used.

Comment on this clonotype: What it recognizes is unknown.

TCRdb redid the calling of the reads with MiXCR, one entry per CDR3 protein. Of approximately 110,000 distinct CDR3 sequences detected, around 30% appear once; the ten largest clones hold about 40%. Trimming cost V 7 bases and J 3 bases; bases outside gene matches: 11. CDR1 is LNHDA, CDR2 SQIVND, per germline (reference sequence). The CDR3 loop spans 17 amino acids. The specimen was CD8+ T cells from cultured PBMCs, collected from culture after CMV antigen stimulation. The chain couples TRBV19 to TRBJ2-1; 11 bases are a match to TRBD2. The clonotype originates from a human donor in good health (CMV status not recorded). Some clones in this sample may be carry-over from other donors' samples. The CDR3 protein is CASKNTKTSGVYNEQFF. CDR3 DNA sequence: TGTGCCAGTAAGAACACCAAGACTAGCGGGGTCTACAATGAGCAGTTCTTC. Filled out from reference TRBV19 and TRBJ2-1, the complete variable domain reads DGGITQSPKYLFRKEGQNVTLSCEQNLNHDAMYWYRQDPGQGLRLIYYSQIVNDFQKGDIAEGYSVSREKKESFPLTVTSAQKNPTAFYLCASKNTKTSGVYNEQFFGPGTRLTVL.